A selection of T cell receptor beta chains follows, all from one sample in a study of blood T cell repertoires in COVID-19. Assay: immunoSEQ multiplex PCR; the TCRdb copy retains only in-frame clones and omits some. The sample shows fewer than 350,000 clones, 85% of them seen only once. The sequenced sample consisted of peripheral blood. These receptors were obtained from a human donor in a cohort sampled during active COVID-19. Each CDR3 is given with its conserved first and last residue. D genes are given only for firm matches. Expanded clones get a size class; other rows say once, few or many, or leave the size out.

V: TRBV19; D: TRBD1; J: TRBJ1-5; size: NA; DNA: TGTGCCACCGGGACAGGGGTACAGCCCCAGCATTTT; CDR3: CATGTGVQPQHF
V: TRBV19; D: NA; J: TRBJ1-5; size: few; DNA: TGTGCCAGTAGTGTGCAGGGGAGTGCCAATCAGCCCCAGCATTTT; CDR3: CASSVQGSANQPQHF
V: TRBV5-1; D: NA; J: TRBJ1-1; size: NA; DNA: TGCGCCAGCAGCTTGGAAGGGAGCACTGAAGCTTTCTTT; CDR3: CASSLEGSTEAFF
V: TRBV5-1; D: TRBD2; J: TRBJ2-3; size: NA; DNA: TGCGCCAGCAGCCCGGGACTAGCGGGATACACAGATACGCAGTATTTT; CDR3: CASSPGLAGYTDTQYF
V: TRBV7-2; D: NA; J: TRBJ2-1; size: NA; DNA: TGTGCCAGCAGCTTAAGTGGTGCGTTGGATGAGCAGTTCTTC; CDR3: CASSLSGALDEQFF
V: TRBV19; D: NA; J: TRBJ1-5; size: NA; DNA: TGTGCCAGTAGTATGGGCGGGGGGGTTAAACGAAATCAGCCCCAGCATTTT; CDR3: CASSMGGGVKRNQPQHF
V: TRBV7-9; D: TRBD1; J: TRBJ2-2; size: NA; DNA: TGTGCCAGCAGGTCCGGGACAGGGGGCCTCACCGGGGAGCTGTTTTTT; CDR3: CASRSGTGGLTGELFF
V: TRBV6-6; D: TRBD1; J: TRBJ1-1; size: NA; DNA: TGTGCCAGCACCAGAGACGGACAGGGTACGAACACTGAAGCTTTCTTT; CDR3: CASTRDGQGTNTEAFF
V: TRBV7-8; D: TRBD1; J: TRBJ1-1; size: NA; DNA: TGTGCCAGCAGCCCCCAGTGGACAGGGTTGGAAGCTTTCTTT; CDR3: CASSPQWTGLEAFF
V: TRBV12-5; D: NA; J: TRBJ1-4; size: NA; DNA: TGTGCTAGTGCCCTAGCCGGACGGGAAACTAATGAAAAACTGTTTTTT; CDR3: CASALAGRETNEKLFF
V: TRBV7-8; D: NA; J: TRBJ2-7; size: NA; DNA: TGTGCCAGCAGCTTAGGACGGGGGTTTACGGGGCAGTACTTC; CDR3: CASSLGRGFTGQYF
V: TRBV27; D: TRBD1; J: TRBJ2-3; size: NA; DNA: TGTGCCAGCAGGTCCCTCGACAGGGTGGCTACGCAGTATTTT; CDR3: CASRSLDRVATQYF
V: TRBV29-1; D: NA; J: TRBJ2-7; size: NA; DNA: TGCAGCGTTGAATCCTTGGACAGCTACGAGCAGTACTTC; CDR3: CSVESLDSYEQYF
V: TRBV7-3; D: TRBD2; J: TRBJ2-1; size: NA; DNA: TGTGCCAGCAGCCAAGGACTAGCGGAGTACAATGAGCAGTTCTTC; CDR3: CASSQGLAEYNEQFF
V: TRBV15; D: NA; J: TRBJ2-7; size: NA; DNA: TGTGCCACCAGCAGAGCACAGAGAAACTACGAGCAGTACTTC; CDR3: CATSRAQRNYEQYF
V: TRBV12-5; D: NA; J: TRBJ2-3; size: NA; DNA: TGTGCTAGTGGTCCCCTTACCGGGACACCGAGCACAGATACGCAGTATTTT; CDR3: CASGPLTGTPSTDTQYF
V: TRBV12-3/TRBV12-4; D: NA; J: TRBJ1-4; size: NA; DNA: TGTGCCAGCAGCCCCCATCACCGGGAAAAACTGTTTTTT; CDR3: CASSPHHREKLFF
V: TRBV12-3/TRBV12-4; D: NA; J: TRBJ1-5; size: NA; DNA: TGTGCCAGCAGGGACAGTTACAATCAGCCCCAGCATTTT; CDR3: CASRDSYNQPQHF
V: TRBV6-5; D: NA; J: TRBJ2-7; size: few; DNA: TGTGCCAGCGGAACTGGGGGGATTGGACCCTACGAGCAGTACTTC; CDR3: CASGTGGIGPYEQYF
V: TRBV11-2; D: NA; J: TRBJ1-1; size: few; DNA: TGTGCCAGCAGCTTCTGGGTTGGAGTGAACACTGAAGCTTTCTTT; CDR3: CASSFWVGVNTEAFF
V: TRBV6-5; D: TRBD1; J: TRBJ2-3; size: NA; DNA: TGTGCCAGCAGTTACCGGACTGGGACAGCAGGCGATACGCAGTATTTT; CDR3: CASSYRTGTAGDTQYF
V: TRBV12-5; D: NA; J: TRBJ2-2; size: NA; DNA: TGTGCTAGTGCGACAGGCCTCACCGGGGAGCTGTTTTTT; CDR3: CASATGLTGELFF
V: TRBV2; D: TRBD1; J: TRBJ1-2; size: NA; DNA: TGTGCCAGCAGTGAATGGGACAGCGTCACCTTC; CDR3: CASSEWDSVTF
V: TRBV18; D: TRBD2; J: TRBJ2-1; size: NA; DNA: TGTGCCAGCTCTCCGGGGGGGCCCCTCAATGAGCAGTTCTTC; CDR3: CASSPGGPLNEQFF
V: TRBV5-6; D: TRBD1; J: TRBJ1-1; size: NA; DNA: TGTGCCAGCAGCTTGAGGGACAGGGGTTTTACTGAAGCTTTCTTT; CDR3: CASSLRDRGFTEAFF
V: TRBV7-3; D: TRBD1; J: TRBJ1-2; size: NA; DNA: TGTGCCAGCAGCTTGACAGGGGACAATGGCTACACCTTC; CDR3: CASSLTGDNGYTF
V: TRBV12-5; D: NA; J: TRBJ2-2; size: NA; DNA: TGTGCTAGTGGTTTGGTAAACCAGGTGACAGGTTCCAGGCACACCGGGGAGCTGTTTTTT; CDR3: CASGLVNQVTGSRHTGELFF
V: TRBV10-1; D: NA; J: TRBJ2-2; size: NA; DNA: TGCGCCAGCAGTGACACACCGAACACCGGGGAGCTGTTTTTT; CDR3: CASSDTPNTGELFF
V: TRBV4-1; D: TRBD2; J: TRBJ2-1; size: NA; DNA: TGCGCCAGCAGCCAAGATGGACTAGCGGGGCGCTCCTACAATGAGCAGTTCTTC; CDR3: CASSQDGLAGRSYNEQFF
V: TRBV19; D: TRBD1; J: TRBJ1-2; size: NA; DNA: TGTGCCAGTATCGGACAGGGGCTTGGCTACACCTTC; CDR3: CASIGQGLGYTF
V: TRBV5-1; D: TRBD1; J: TRBJ1-1; size: NA; DNA: TGCGCCAGCAAATTGGGGGACAGGGGGCGAGGGATGAACACTGAAGCTTTCTTT; CDR3: CASKLGDRGRGMNTEAFF
V: TRBV7-9; D: TRBD1; J: TRBJ1-1; size: NA; DNA: TGTGCCAGCATCAGGGGGCTGGACACTGAAGCTTTCTTT; CDR3: CASIRGLDTEAFF
V: TRBV19; D: NA; J: TRBJ1-5; size: NA; DNA: TGTGCCAGTAGTGGTACAGGGTCGAATCAGCCCCAGCATTTT; CDR3: CASSGTGSNQPQHF
V: TRBV7-2; D: NA; J: TRBJ2-3; size: once; DNA: TGTGCCAGCAGCTTAGAACAGCCCCTTAGCACAGATACGCAGTATTTT; CDR3: CASSLEQPLSTDTQYF
V: TRBV18; D: TRBD1; J: TRBJ1-6; size: NA; DNA: TGTGCCAGCTCACCGGGACAGAATTCACCCCTCCACTTT; CDR3: CASSPGQNSPLHF
V: TRBV4-1; D: NA; J: TRBJ2-2; size: NA; DNA: TGCGCCAGCAGCCAAGATATGACCGGGGAGCTGTTTTTT; CDR3: CASSQDMTGELFF
V: TRBV7-3; D: TRBD1; J: TRBJ2-7; size: NA; DNA: TGTGCCAGCAGCCGCGCTCTTACAGGGGCCGGCGAGCAGTACTTC; CDR3: CASSRALTGAGEQYF
V: TRBV10-3; D: TRBD1; J: TRBJ1-2; size: NA; DNA: TGTGCCATCAGTGTAGGGGGCCAGCGCGGCTACACCTTC; CDR3: CAISVGGQRGYTF
V: TRBV7-2; D: NA; J: TRBJ2-1; size: NA; DNA: TGTGCCAGCAGCTTAGTAGGGCCAGGGGAGCAGTTCTTC; CDR3: CASSLVGPGEQFF
V: TRBV5-1; D: NA; J: TRBJ1-3; size: NA; DNA: TGCGCCAGCAGCTCCGGACAGAAGATTGGAAACACCATATATTTT; CDR3: CASSSGQKIGNTIYF
V: TRBV10-1; D: NA; J: TRBJ2-5; size: few; DNA: TGCGCCAGCAGCGTCGACAGGCGCCAAGAGACCCAGTACTTC; CDR3: CASSVDRRQETQYF
V: TRBV7-9; D: NA; J: TRBJ1-2; size: NA; DNA: TGTGCCAGCAGCTCACAGTCCTACTATGGCTACACCTTC; CDR3: CASSSQSYYGYTF
V: TRBV3-1/TRBV3-2; D: TRBD1; J: TRBJ2-3; size: NA; DNA: TGTGCCAGCAGCCCCAACCCAGACAGGGGGCGGCCAGATACGCAGTATTTT; CDR3: CASSPNPDRGRPDTQYF
V: TRBV2; D: NA; J: TRBJ1-5; size: once; DNA: TGTGCCAGCAGTTCAGGGTCCCGCAATCAGCCCCAGCATTTT; CDR3: CASSSGSRNQPQHF
V: TRBV15; D: NA; J: TRBJ1-5; size: NA; DNA: TGTGCCACCAGCAGAGTCGGCAGGGAGGAGCCCCAGCATTTT; CDR3: CATSRVGREEPQHF
V: TRBV19; D: NA; J: TRBJ1-2; size: NA; DNA: TGTGCCAGTAATCTCGACTCTCTCGGGAATTCGGGCTACACCTTC; CDR3: CASNLDSLGNSGYTF
V: TRBV27; D: NA; J: TRBJ2-3; size: NA; DNA: TGTGCCAGCAGTCCCAACTCAGATACGCAGTATTTT; CDR3: CASSPNSDTQYF
V: TRBV5-1; D: TRBD2; J: TRBJ2-3; size: NA; DNA: TGCGCCAGCAGCTACCGACTAGCGGGGATTAGCACAGATACGCAGTATTTT; CDR3: CASSYRLAGISTDTQYF
V: TRBV10-2; D: TRBD1; J: TRBJ1-4; size: NA; DNA: TGCGCCAGCAGTGAGAAACAGGGGATCCCCCCAACTAATGAAAAACTGTTTTTT; CDR3: CASSEKQGIPPTNEKLFF
V: TRBV19; D: NA; J: TRBJ2-5; size: many; DNA: TGTGCCAGTAGTATGGGGGGGCGAGAGACCCAGTACTTC; CDR3: CASSMGGRETQYF
V: TRBV2; D: TRBD2; J: TRBJ2-3; size: NA; DNA: TGTGCCAGCACCCGCGGGGGGACAGATACGCAGTATTTT; CDR3: CASTRGGTDTQYF
V: TRBV10-3; D: TRBD2; J: TRBJ2-7; size: once; DNA: TGTGCCATCAGTGACGGGGGGGAGTACGAGCAGTACTTC; CDR3: CAISDGGEYEQYF